The rows below give T cell receptor beta chains drawn from one sample of a study of cytomegalovirus exposure and HLA in healthy donors. The protocol was immunoSEQ multiplex PCR, while the TCRdb copy is restricted to in-frame clones and leaves out a portion. The sample yields about 180,000 clones, roughly 78% seen once. The sequenced sample consisted of PBMCs. These receptors were taken from a woman between 50 and 59 years old in good health and CMV-seropositive. Both conserved end residues are trimmed from each CDR3.

cdr3_aa,v_call
ASSLTTGNEQF,TRBV11-2
ASSSSPTYEQY,TRBV6-6
ASSFSGFYEQY,TRBV7-9
ASSYSVGRRYEQY,TRBV6-6
ASSYRGLDTEAF,TRBV11-2
ASSPGQNTEAF,TRBV5-4
ASSAGTGRAPLH,TRBV7-9
ASGLVLGQGNGNTIY,TRBV12-5
AWSVDSQGMAKNIQY,TRBV30
ASSQDQEQY,TRBV14
ASSRSANEKLF,TRBV18
ASSPGEYGELF,TRBV6-1
ASSRTGGLQETQY,TRBV5-1
ASSLARSGAGNTIY,TRBV7-8
ARTGTGKPQH,TRBV27
ASSYSGDGYT,TRBV6-5
AWSGIGGYEQY,TRBV30
ASSLGQGNTEAF,TRBV11-3
ASSLEGYGYT,TRBV27
ASRQTETNYGYT,TRBV25-1
ASSYSPGMVFYEQY,TRBV6-6
ASSMIGGWGQPQH,TRBV19
ASSDRTVYGYT,TRBV9